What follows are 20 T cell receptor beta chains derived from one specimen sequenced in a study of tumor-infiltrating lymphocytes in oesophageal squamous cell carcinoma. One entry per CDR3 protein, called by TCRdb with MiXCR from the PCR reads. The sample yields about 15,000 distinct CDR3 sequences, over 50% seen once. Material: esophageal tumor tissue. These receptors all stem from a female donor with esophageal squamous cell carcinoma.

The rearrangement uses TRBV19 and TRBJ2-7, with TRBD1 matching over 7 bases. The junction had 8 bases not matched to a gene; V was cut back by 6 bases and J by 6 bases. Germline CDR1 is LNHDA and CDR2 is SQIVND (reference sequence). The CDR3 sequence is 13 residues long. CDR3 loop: CASRSLDRPEQYF. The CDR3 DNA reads TGTGCCAGTAGATCGCTGGACAGGCCCGAGCAGTACTTC. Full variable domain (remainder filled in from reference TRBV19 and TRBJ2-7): DGGITQSPKYLFRKEGQNVTLSCEQNLNHDAMYWYRQDPGQGLRLIYYSQIVNDFQKGDIAEGYSVSREKKESFPLTVTSAQKNPTAFYLCASRSLDRPEQYFGPGTRLTVT.

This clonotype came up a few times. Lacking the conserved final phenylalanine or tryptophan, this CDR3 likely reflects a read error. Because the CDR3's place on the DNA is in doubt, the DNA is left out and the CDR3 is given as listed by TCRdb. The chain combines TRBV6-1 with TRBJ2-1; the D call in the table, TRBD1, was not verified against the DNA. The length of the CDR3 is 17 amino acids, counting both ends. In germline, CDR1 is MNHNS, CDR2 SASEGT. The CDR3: CASSEGAGGGYGYTFGS.

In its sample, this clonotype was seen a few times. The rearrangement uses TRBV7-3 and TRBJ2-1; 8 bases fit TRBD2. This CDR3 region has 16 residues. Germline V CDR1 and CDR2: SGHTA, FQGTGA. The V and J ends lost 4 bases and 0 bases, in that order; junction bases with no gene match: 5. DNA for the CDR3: TGTGCCAGCAGCTCCCAAGCGGGAGTCTCCTACAATGAGCAGTTCTTC. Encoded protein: CASSSQAGVSYNEQFF.

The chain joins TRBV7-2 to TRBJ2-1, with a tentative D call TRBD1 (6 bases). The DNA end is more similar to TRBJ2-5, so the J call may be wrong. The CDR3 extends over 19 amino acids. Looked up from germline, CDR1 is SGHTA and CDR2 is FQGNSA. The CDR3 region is CASSFHSMRTATFKETQYF. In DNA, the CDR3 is TGTGCCAGCAGCTTTCATAGTATGAGGACAGCGACTTTTAAAGAGACCCAGTACTTC.

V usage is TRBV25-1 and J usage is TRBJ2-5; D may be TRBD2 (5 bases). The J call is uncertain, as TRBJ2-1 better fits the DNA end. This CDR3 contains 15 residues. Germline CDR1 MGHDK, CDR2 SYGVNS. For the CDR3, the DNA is TGTGCCAGCAGTGCGGCGAGGAGGAGTTACAATGAGCAGTTCTTC. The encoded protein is CASSAARRSYNEQFF.

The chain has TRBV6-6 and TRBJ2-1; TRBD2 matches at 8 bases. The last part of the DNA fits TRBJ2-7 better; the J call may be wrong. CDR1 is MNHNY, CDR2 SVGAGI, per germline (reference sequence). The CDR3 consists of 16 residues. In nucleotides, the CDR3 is TGTGCCAGCAGTTACTTCGTGCTAGCGGGTTCCTACGAGCAGTACTTC. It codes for CASSYFVLAGSYEQYF.

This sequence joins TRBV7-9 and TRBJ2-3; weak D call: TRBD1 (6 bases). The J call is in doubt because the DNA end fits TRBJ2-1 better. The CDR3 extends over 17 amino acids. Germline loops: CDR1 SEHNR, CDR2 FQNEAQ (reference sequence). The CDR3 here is CASSLVHRAGFGNEQFF. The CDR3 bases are TGTGCCAGCAGCTTAGTTCACAGGGCAGGGTTTGGTAATGAGCAGTTCTTC.

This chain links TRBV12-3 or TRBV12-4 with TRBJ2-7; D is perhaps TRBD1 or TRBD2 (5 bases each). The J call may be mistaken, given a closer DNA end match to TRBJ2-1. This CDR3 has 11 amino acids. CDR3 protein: CASRTRGEQFF. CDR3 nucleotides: TGTGCCAGCAGAACCCGGGGCGAGCAGTTCTTC.

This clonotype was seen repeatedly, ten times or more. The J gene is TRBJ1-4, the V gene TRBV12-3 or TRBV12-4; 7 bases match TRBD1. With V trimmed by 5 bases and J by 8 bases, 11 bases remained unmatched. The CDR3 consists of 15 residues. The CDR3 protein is CASSNSQGSKEKLFF. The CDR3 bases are TGTGCCAGCAGTAATTCACAGGGGAGTAAGGAAAAACTGTTTTTT.

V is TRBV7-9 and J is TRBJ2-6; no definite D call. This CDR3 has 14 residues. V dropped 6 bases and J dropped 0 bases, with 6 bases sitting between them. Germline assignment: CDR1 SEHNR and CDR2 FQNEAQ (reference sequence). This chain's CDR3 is CASRHGSGANVLTF. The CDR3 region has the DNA TGTGCCAGCAGACATGGCTCTGGGGCCAACGTCCTGACTTTC. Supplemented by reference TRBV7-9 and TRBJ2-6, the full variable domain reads DTGVSQNPRHKITKRGQNVTFRCDPISEHNRLYWYRQTLGQGPEFLTYFQNEAQLEKSRLLSDRFSAERPKGSFSTLEIQRTEQGDSAMYLCASRHGSGANVLTFGAGSRLTVL.

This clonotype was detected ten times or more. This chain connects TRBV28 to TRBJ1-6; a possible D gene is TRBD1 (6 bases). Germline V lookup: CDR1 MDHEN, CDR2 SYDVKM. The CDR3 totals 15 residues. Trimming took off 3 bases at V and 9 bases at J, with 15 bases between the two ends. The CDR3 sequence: CASSLQTGGISPLHF. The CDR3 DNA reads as TGTGCCAGCAGTTTGCAGACAGGTGGAATTTCACCCCTCCACTTT.

The DNA of the CDR3 is TGTGCCAGCAGCTTGGGCCTGAGGCAAGAGACCCAGTACTTC. Amino acids: CASSLGLRQETQYF. The chain has TRBV11-2 and TRBJ2-7; D is uncertain. The J call may not be correct, given that the DNA end is closer to TRBJ2-5. The germline CDR1 and CDR2 sequences are SGHAT and FQNNGV. The CDR3 sequence is 14 residues long.

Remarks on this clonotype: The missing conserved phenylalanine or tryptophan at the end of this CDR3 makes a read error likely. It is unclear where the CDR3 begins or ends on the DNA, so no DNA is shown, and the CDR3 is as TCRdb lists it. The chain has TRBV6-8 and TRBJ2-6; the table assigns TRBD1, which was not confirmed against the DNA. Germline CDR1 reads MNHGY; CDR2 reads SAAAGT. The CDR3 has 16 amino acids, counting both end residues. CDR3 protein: CASSDTGVSYEQYFGA.

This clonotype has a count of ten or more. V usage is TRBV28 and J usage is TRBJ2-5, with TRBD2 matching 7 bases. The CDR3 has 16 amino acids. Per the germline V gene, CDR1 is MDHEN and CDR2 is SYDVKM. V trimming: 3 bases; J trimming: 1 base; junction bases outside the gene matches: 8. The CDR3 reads CASSLRGLGTQETQYF. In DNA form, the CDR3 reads TGTGCCAGCAGTTTGAGAGGACTAGGGACCCAAGAGACCCAGTACTTC.

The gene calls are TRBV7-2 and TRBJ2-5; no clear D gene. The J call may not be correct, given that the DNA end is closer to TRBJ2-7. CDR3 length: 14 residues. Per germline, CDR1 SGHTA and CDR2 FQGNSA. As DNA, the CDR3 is TGTGCCAGCAGCGCGCAGGTGGGTCCCCACGAGCAGTACTTC. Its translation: CASSAQVGPHEQYF.

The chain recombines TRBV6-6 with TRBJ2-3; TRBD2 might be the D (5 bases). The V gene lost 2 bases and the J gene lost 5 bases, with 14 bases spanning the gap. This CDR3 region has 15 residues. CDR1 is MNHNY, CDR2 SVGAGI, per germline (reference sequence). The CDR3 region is CASSYPPEGRDTQYF. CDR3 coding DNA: TGTGCCAGCAGTTACCCGCCTGAAGGGAGAGATACGCAGTATTTT.

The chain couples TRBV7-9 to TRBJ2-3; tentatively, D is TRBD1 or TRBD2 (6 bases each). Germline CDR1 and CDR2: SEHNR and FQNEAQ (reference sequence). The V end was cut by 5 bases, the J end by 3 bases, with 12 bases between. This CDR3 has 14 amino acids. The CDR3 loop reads CASSLRGDTDTQYF. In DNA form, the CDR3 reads TGTGCCAGCAGCCTGAGGGGGGATACAGATACGCAGTATTTT. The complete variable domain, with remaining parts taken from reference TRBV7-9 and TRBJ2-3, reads DTGVSQNPRHKITKRGQNVTFRCDPISEHNRLYWYRQTLGQGPEFLTYFQNEAQLEKSRLLSDRFSAERPKGSFSTLEIQRTEQGDSAMYLCASSLRGDTDTQYFGPGTRLTVL.

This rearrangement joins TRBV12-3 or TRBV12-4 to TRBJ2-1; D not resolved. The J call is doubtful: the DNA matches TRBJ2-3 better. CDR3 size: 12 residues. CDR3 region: CASSSLRETQYF. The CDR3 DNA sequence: TGTGCCAGCAGTTCCCTGCGAGAGACCCAGTATTTT.

The CDR3 DNA reads as TGTGCCAGCAGCTTAGCGGGAGGGCCCTCCGAGCAGTACTTC. Translation: CASSLAGGPSEQYF. This chain links TRBV7-2 with TRBJ2-4, with 7 bases aligning to TRBD2. Near its end, the DNA agrees better with TRBJ2-7, so the J call may be wrong. The CDR3 loop spans 14 amino acids. Germline assignment: CDR1 SGHTA and CDR2 FQGNSA.

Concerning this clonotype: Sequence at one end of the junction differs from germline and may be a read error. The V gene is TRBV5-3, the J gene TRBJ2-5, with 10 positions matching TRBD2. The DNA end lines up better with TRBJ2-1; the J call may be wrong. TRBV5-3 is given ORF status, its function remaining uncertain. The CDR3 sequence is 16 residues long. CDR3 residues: CASSLAGTSAYNEQFF. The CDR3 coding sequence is TGTGCCAGCAGCTTGGCCGGGACTAGCGCTTACAATGAGCAGTTCTTC.